The 2 T cell receptor beta chains below all came from one sample that was sequenced in a study of shared clonotypes between healthy human individuals. The table came from immunoSEQ multiplex PCR; TCRdb's copy has only in-frame clones and leaves some out. The repertoire includes roughly 890,000 clones, 85% to 95% of them detected once, and around 24% sits in the top ten. Cells designated naive CD8 were CD45RO-negative and were positively selected for CCR7, with terminally differentiated effector memory CD45RA+ cells excluded. The source material was naive CD8+ T cells sorted from blood. These receptors originate from a young man in good health.

The CDR3 sequence is CASSLWGTGAYGYTF. In DNA, the CDR3 is TGTGCCAGCAGTTTATGGGGGACAGGGGCCTATGGCTACACCTTC. The V gene is TRBV28, the J gene TRBJ1-2; TRBD1 matches 10 bases. Germline V gene lookup returns CDR1 MDHEN and CDR2 SYDVKM. The CDR3 has 15 amino acids. The trim removed 0 bases at V and 4 bases at J, leaving 2 bases unmatched.

This rearrangement joins TRBV9 to TRBJ2-7; D uncertain. CDR1 is SGDLS and CDR2 is YYNGEE in the germline V gene. This CDR3 is built from 13 residues. The V and J ends lost 4 bases and 4 bases respectively, with 12 bases between them. CDR3 nucleotides: TGTGCCAGCAGCCACCCCCCAAAATACGAGCAGTACTTC. Protein product: CASSHPPKYEQYF.